The 29 T cell receptor beta chains given below trace back to one sample, sequenced in a study of cytomegalovirus exposure and HLA in healthy donors. 13 Jbeta primers and 60 Vbeta primers were used for the PCR. TCRdb keeps only in-frame clones here, not all; method: immunoSEQ multiplex PCR. The sample includes 60,000 to 85,000 clones, under 80% of them seen just once. Sequencing input: PBMCs. These receptors originate from a male donor in good health and CMV-seropositive.

This clone was picked up a small number of times. V is TRBV21-1 and J is TRBJ2-3; TRBD1 reflects the table's D call only, with no check against the DNA. TRBV21-1 is marked as a pseudogene. The length of the CDR3 is 19 residues. The CDR3 DNA reads TGTGCCAGCAGCAAAAATGGGCAGGCCGCCTCTACTAGCACAGATACGCAGTATTTT. It encodes CASSKNGQAASTSTDTQYF.

The V gene is TRBV15, the J gene TRBJ2-5, with 10 positions matching TRBD2. This CDR3 contains 17 residues. Trimming at V came to 1 base and at J to 4 bases, leaving 9 bases not matched to a gene. Germline CDR1 reads LNHNV; CDR2 reads YYDKDF (reference sequence). The CDR3 sequence is CATSRGTAGGPGETQYF. CDR3 in DNA: TGTGCCACCAGCAGAGGTACAGCGGGGGGGCCCGGAGAGACCCAGTACTTC.

This chain uses TRBV1 with TRBJ1-1. TRBV1 is tagged as a pseudogene. CDR3 length: 14 residues. CDR3 sequence: CTSSPREGRTEAFF. The DNA for the CDR3 is TGCACCAGCAGCCCAAGAGAGGGGAGGACTGAAGCTTTCTTT.

V and J are TRBV6-5 and TRBJ2-5; tentatively, D is TRBD2 (5 bases). The CDR3 spans 13 residues. V was pared by 5 bases and J by 4 bases, with 11 bases between. Germline V gene data show CDR1 as MNHEY and CDR2 as SVGAGI. CDR3 protein: CASSEREGETQYF. CDR3 nucleotide sequence: TGTGCCAGCAGTGAACGAGAGGGAGAGACCCAGTACTTC.

J is TRBJ2-5 and V is TRBV7-6; no reliable D call. The CDR3 length is 12 residues. The V end was cut by 5 bases, the J end by 5 bases, with 9 bases between. Germline-derived CDR1 and CDR2 are SGHVS and FNYEAQ. The DNA of the CDR3 is TGTGCCAGCAGCGGCCGCATGGAGACCCAGTACTTC. Protein product: CASSGRMETQYF.

J is TRBJ2-3 and V is TRBV2; 13 bases line up with TRBD2. CDR1 and CDR2 from the germline V gene are SNHLY and FYNNEI. The J segment lost 8 bases and the V segment lost 6 bases, leaving 11 bases of the junction unmatched. The CDR3 spans 16 residues. The CDR3 protein is CASSLRTSGGLPTQYF. The CDR3 DNA is TGTGCCAGCAGCCTGAGGACTAGCGGGGGCCTTCCTACGCAGTATTTT.

V gene TRBV7-3 combines with J gene TRBJ2-7; 9 bases match TRBD1. Germline values: CDR1 SGHTA, CDR2 FQGTGA. Trimming at V came to 5 bases and at J to 5 bases, leaving 7 bases not matched to a gene. This CDR3 contains 14 residues. DNA for the CDR3: TGTGCCAGCAGCGGAGGGGACAGGGTGGACGAGCAGTACTTC. Encoded protein: CASSGGDRVDEQYF.

The chain has TRBV5-8 and TRBJ1-3; TRBD1 matches at 8 bases. This CDR3 contains 17 residues. CDR1 is SGHTS, CDR2 YDEGEE, per germline. V shed 0 bases and J 7 bases; nucleotides not matched to a gene: 12. The CDR3 sequence is CASSLVETGDRSNTIYF. In nucleotides, the CDR3 is TGTGCCAGCAGCTTGGTTGAGACAGGGGACCGCAGCAACACCATATATTTT.

The sample holds a few counts of this clone. The chain recombines TRBV4-1 with TRBJ1-4, with TRBD1 identical over 9 bases. V was clipped by 2 bases and J by 8 bases; unmatched bases: 3. This CDR3 region has 14 residues. Germline V CDR1 and CDR2: MGHRA, YSYEKL. The CDR3 spells CASSQTGGNEKLFF. In nucleotides, the CDR3 is TGCGCCAGCAGCCAAACAGGGGGCAACGAAAAACTGTTTTTT.

V and J are TRBV13 and TRBJ1-1; D call uncertain. This CDR3 spans 13 amino acids. The germline CDR1 and CDR2 sequences are PRHDT and FYEKMQ (reference sequence). V was cut by 1 base and J by 7 bases, with 10 bases left in between. CDR3 coding DNA: TGTGCCAGCAGCTTAGCACACGACTTTGAAGCTTTCTTT. Translated: CASSLAHDFEAFF.

This clone was seen just once. The CDR3 DNA sequence: TGTGCCAGCACCACTAGCGGTAACTACAATGAGCAGTTCTTC. Its translation is CASTTSGNYNEQFF. V and J are TRBV6-5 and TRBJ2-1; TRBD2 matches at 8 bases. The junction had 5 bases not matched to a gene; V was cut back by 7 bases and J by 3 bases. CDR3 length equals 14 residues. Germline values: CDR1 MNHEY, CDR2 SVGAGI.

The rearrangement joins TRBV7-9 to TRBJ1-3; D not resolved. Germline CDR1 is SEHNR and CDR2 is FQNEAQ (reference sequence). This CDR3 region has 14 residues. V was shortened by 2 bases and J by 7 bases, with 12 bases between the two germline ends. The CDR3 protein is CASSLSSTGNTIYF. In nucleotides, the CDR3 is TGTGCCAGCAGCTTATCTTCAACCGGGAACACCATATATTTT.

The chain links TRBV5-6 to TRBJ2-4; TRBD1 matches at 8 bases. The germline CDR1 and CDR2 sequences are SGHDT and YYEEEE. Trimming cost V 4 bases and J 0 bases; bases outside gene matches: 9. There are 17 residues in the CDR3. The CDR3 coding sequence is TGTGCCAGCAGCCCCGGACAGGGAATTTTAGCCAAAAACATTCAGTACTTC. Translation: CASSPGQGILAKNIQYF.

The rearrangement links TRBV7-9 to TRBJ1-2; 7 nucleotides align to TRBD1. The CDR3 covers 14 residues. After removal of 4 bases from V and 8 bases from J, the junction contained 10 bases not matched to a gene. Germline V lookup: CDR1 SEHNR, CDR2 FQNEAQ (reference sequence). The CDR3 DNA follows: TGTGCCAGCAGCTCGGGACAGCCCCTCCGAGGCTACACCTTC. Translated: CASSSGQPLRGYTF.

The chain joins TRBV28 to TRBJ2-5, with 10 bases lining up with TRBD1. The CDR3 extends over 16 amino acids. J gave up 1 base and V 1 base, and 3 bases lay outside the gene matches. Germline-derived CDR1 and CDR2 are MDHEN and SYDVKM. CDR3 residues: CASSLYGTGAQETQYF. Written as DNA, the CDR3 is TGTGCCAGCAGTTTATATGGGACAGGGGCCCAAGAGACCCAGTACTTC.

The sample holds one count of this clone. The CDR3 DNA reads as TGTGCCAGCAGCCAAGATCCGGGGGCGGGAGTCCGGAGTGAGCAGTTCTTC. This codes for CASSQDPGAGVRSEQFF. The rearrangement links TRBV4-2 to TRBJ2-1; tentative D call: TRBD2 (7 bases). CDR3 size: 17 residues. The germline CDR1 and CDR2 sequences are LGHNA and YNFKEQ. V lost 0 bases and J 9 bases, leaving 21 bases between the germline ends.

This chain links TRBV2 with TRBJ1-5; 11 nucleotides agree with TRBD1. The CDR3 contains 16 residues. V trimming: 4 bases; J trimming: 2 bases; junction bases outside the gene matches: 4. Germline V gene data show CDR1 as SNHLY and CDR2 as FYNNEI. The DNA for the CDR3 is TGTGCCAGCAGTGCCGGGACAGGGGGTGGCAATCAGCCCCAGCATTTT. Protein: CASSAGTGGGNQPQHF.

This clone was counted between two and nine times. This chain joins TRBV29-1 and TRBJ2-7, with TRBD1 identical over 9 bases. V was clipped by 6 bases and J by 6 bases; unmatched bases: 9. CDR1 is SQVTM, CDR2 ANQGSEA, per germline. The length of the CDR3 is 13 residues. This chain's CDR3 is CSVRGPDRGEQYF. The CDR3 DNA sequence: TGCAGCGTGAGGGGTCCGGACAGGGGCGAGCAGTACTTC.

This clone was seen a few times. The chain joins TRBV5-1 to TRBJ2-4, with D maybe TRBD2 (7 bases). The CDR3 length is 14 residues. The V gene lost 2 bases and the J gene lost 4 bases, with 10 bases spanning the gap. Germline values: CDR1 SGHRS, CDR2 YFSETQ. For the CDR3, the DNA is TGCGCCAGCAGCTTCCGGGGGGCAAAAAACATTCAGTACTTC. Translation: CASSFRGAKNIQYF.

The chain employs TRBV4-3 and TRBJ2-1, with 11 bases aligning to TRBD2. V was clipped by 4 bases and J by 6 bases; unmatched bases: 8. CDR3 length: 16 residues. Germline assignment: CDR1 LGHNA and CDR2 YSLEER. CDR3 coding DNA: TGCGCCAGCAGCCTTGACGGACTAGCGGGCTCCAATGAGCAGTTCTTC. It translates to CASSLDGLAGSNEQFF.

The chain has TRBV29-1 and TRBJ2-7, with 7 nucleotides matching TRBD1. The CDR3 covers 11 residues. Germline CDR1 is SQVTM and CDR2 is ANQGSEA. V lost 4 bases and J lost 3; bases outside the gene matches: 0. CDR3: CSVGDSYEQYF. The CDR3 bases are TGCAGCGTTGGGGACAGCTACGAGCAGTACTTC.

V usage is TRBV20-1 and J usage is TRBJ2-7, with D maybe TRBD2 (5 bases). The V gene's germline CDR1 is DFQATT and CDR2 SNEGSKA (reference sequence). The V end lost 3 bases, the J end lost 6 bases, and 9 bases lay between the germline ends. The CDR3 has 11 amino acids. As DNA, the CDR3 is TGCAGTGCTAGGGTCCGGGGCGAGCAGTACTTC. Translating gives CSARVRGEQYF.

The chain joins TRBV27 to TRBJ1-3, with D possibly being TRBD1 (6 bases). CDR3 length: 15 amino acids. The V and J ends lost 2 bases and 8 bases respectively, with 16 bases between them. Germline assignment: CDR1 MNHEY and CDR2 SMNVEV (reference sequence). CDR3 DNA: TGTGCCAGCAGTTTAGCCGGACAGCCGAGATACACCATATATTTT. Translating it yields CASSLAGQPRYTIYF.

The V call is TRBV29-1, the J call TRBJ2-1, with TRBD2 matching over 11 bases. V shed 1 base, J shed 7 bases, and the junction held 3 bases outside the gene matches. The CDR3 has 14 residues. Germline V CDR1 and CDR2: SQVTM, ANQGSEA. CDR3 bases: TGCAGCGTTGAAGGTAGCGGGAGGGAAAATGAGCAGTTCTTC. Protein: CSVEGSGRENEQFF.

The rearrangement joins TRBV19 to TRBJ2-1, with 8 bases fitting TRBD1. The length of the CDR3 is 15 residues. V shed 4 bases and J 2 bases; nucleotides not matched to a gene: 4. CDR1 LNHDA and CDR2 SQIVND come from the germline V gene (reference sequence). CDR3 DNA sequence: TGTGCCAGTAGTAGACAGGGGTCCCCCTACAATGAGCAGTTCTTC. Translation: CASSRQGSPYNEQFF.

The chain combines TRBV7-3 with TRBJ1-6; possible D gene TRBD1, 6 bases. The CDR3 loop spans 14 amino acids. CDR1 is SGHTA, CDR2 FQGTGA, per germline. The V and J ends lost 5 bases and 6 bases respectively, with 11 bases between them. Here the CDR3 reads CASSTGTGNSPLHF. The CDR3 DNA sequence: TGTGCCAGCAGCACAGGGACGGGTAATTCACCCCTCCACTTT. Full variable domain (rest looked up from reference TRBV7-3 and TRBJ1-6): GAGVSQTPSNKVTEKGKYVELRCDPISGHTALYWYRQSLGQGPEFLIYFQGTGAADDSGLPNDRFFAVRPEGSVSTLKIQRTERGDSAVYLCASSTGTGNSPLHFGNGTRLTVT.

V gene TRBV10-3 combines with J gene TRBJ2-7, with 9 bases fitting TRBD2. In germline, CDR1 is ENHRY, CDR2 SYGVKD. J gave up 0 bases and V 7 bases, and 1 base lay outside the gene matches. The CDR3 spans 13 residues. CDR3 nucleotides: TGTGCCATCAATAGCGGGAGCTCCTACGAGCAGTACTTC. It is translated as CAINSGSSYEQYF.

The chain has TRBV16 and TRBJ2-5; 11 bases are a match to TRBD1. CDR1 is KGHSY and CDR2 is FQNENV in the germline V gene. With 5 bases clipped from V and 7 bases from J, the junction kept 6 bases outside the gene matches. The CDR3 is made up of 14 amino acids. This chain's CDR3 is CASSLRTGGATQYF. For the CDR3, the DNA is TGTGCCAGCAGCTTACGGACAGGGGGCGCGACCCAGTACTTC.

The V and J genes are TRBV2 and TRBJ1-1; the D gene is possibly TRBD1 (5 bases). The CDR3 consists of 15 residues. V dropped 0 bases and J dropped 11 bases, with 19 bases sitting between them. Germline CDR1 is SNHLY and CDR2 is FYNNEI. The CDR3 DNA is TGTGCCAGCAGTGAAGCCGAAACAGGATCCTCGGAGGCTTTCTTT. Translation gives CASSEAETGSSEAFF. Full variable domain (missing parts from reference TRBV2 and TRBJ1-1): EPEVTQTPSHQVTQMGQEVILRCVPISNHLYFYWYRQILGQKVEFLVSFYNNEISEKSEIFDDQFSVERPDGSNFTLKIRSTKLEDSAMYFCASSEAETGSSEAFFGQGTRLTVV.